The 17 T cell receptor beta chains listed next were all sequenced from one sample in a study of post-analysis software for immune sequencing data. Study-level results: TRBV5-6, TRBV5-1 and TRBV20-1 were among 4 or 5 TRBV segments more frequent in patients than controls.

Unique molecular identifiers tagged the TCR beta cDNA libraries. TCRdb re-called the PCR reads with MiXCR, one entry per CDR3 protein. The sample holds approximately 400,000 distinct CDR3 sequences, around 33% seen once. For these TCRs, the target antigens are not known. The sample comprised blood. These receptors originate from a girl aged 5 to 17 with multiple sclerosis.

CDR3 bases: TGTGCCAGCAGCGTAGCAGGGGGCGGGCGCGAGCAGTACTTC. It codes for CASSVAGGGREQYF. V and J are TRBV9 and TRBJ2-5; the match to TRBD1 covers 8 bases. The assigned J gene may be wrong: the sequence end matches TRBJ2-7 better. The CDR3 spans 14 residues. Germline values: CDR1 SGDLS, CDR2 YYNGEE.

A single count supports this clonotype. The rearrangement links TRBV6-1 to TRBJ1-2; D not certain. The germline V gene has CDR1 MNHNS and CDR2 SASEGT. The CDR3 has 13 amino acids. V shed 7 bases and J shed 6 bases, with 15 bases lying between them. The CDR3 is CASTRRVWDGYTF. The CDR3 DNA is TGTGCCAGCACCAGGAGAGTCTGGGATGGCTACACCTTC.

The chain recombines TRBV19 with TRBJ2-1, with no clear D. Germline values: CDR1 LNHDA, CDR2 SQIVND (reference sequence). The CDR3 extends over 15 amino acids. The V and J ends lost 3 bases and 1 base respectively, with 10 bases between them. CDR3 protein: CASSILSMSYNEQFF. The CDR3 nucleotides read TGTGCCAGTAGTATCCTTTCCATGTCCTACAATGAGCAGTTCTTC.

In its sample, this clonotype was seen once. The V call is TRBV5-1, the J call TRBJ2-7; TRBD1 agrees at 8 bases. The V segment lost 4 bases and the J segment 3 bases; nucleotides outside the gene matches: 6. From germline, CDR1 is SGHRS and CDR2 YFSETQ. The CDR3 has 14 residues. This chain's CDR3 is CASSLDRAGYEQYF. CDR3 bases: TGCGCCAGCAGCCTGGACAGGGCAGGCTACGAGCAGTACTTC. Together with reference TRBV5-1 and TRBJ2-7, the CDR3 gives the full variable domain: KAGVTQTPRYLIKTRGQQVTLSCSPISGHRSVSWYQQTPGQGLQFLFEYFSETQRNKGNFPGRFSGRQFSNSRSEMNVSTLELGDSALYLCASSLDRAGYEQYFGPGTRLTVT.

The chain couples TRBV12-3 or TRBV12-4 to TRBJ1-5; tentative D call: TRBD1 (6 bases). The CDR3 contains 16 residues. Between the trimmed V and J ends, which lost 6 bases and 2 bases, there was a span of 17 bases. The CDR3 sequence is CASSFGQTRGNQPQHF. The CDR3 region has the DNA TGTGCCAGCAGCTTCGGACAGACACGGGGCAATCAGCCCCAGCATTTT.

The table lists this clonotype with a few counts. The V gene is TRBV12-3 or TRBV12-4, the J gene TRBJ2-3; D is perhaps TRBD2 (7 bases). The CDR3 is 13 residues long. V was shortened by 5 bases and J by 5 bases, with 11 bases between the two germline ends. CDR3 coding DNA: TGTGCCAGCAGTCGGGGGGCTATAGATACGCAGTATTTT. It yields the protein CASSRGAIDTQYF.

The chain is built from TRBV4-1 and TRBJ1-1; D not resolved. The CDR3 has 12 residues. Per the germline V gene, CDR1 is MGHRA and CDR2 is YSYEKL. V was shortened by 0 bases and J by 5 bases, with 4 bases between the two germline ends. DNA for the CDR3: TGCGCCAGCAGCCAAGATAGTACTGAAGCTTTCTTT. This translates into CASSQDSTEAFF.

The chain is built from TRBV21-1 and TRBJ2-5. TRBV21-1 is a pseudogene locus. The CDR3 contains 12 residues. CDR3 sequence: CASSKEKETQYF. CDR3 sequence (DNA): TGTGCCAGCAGCAAGGAGAAAGAGACCCAGTACTTC.

This clonotype was observed at least ten times. The chain is built from TRBV5-6 and TRBJ2-2; 9 bases are shared with TRBD2. Germline V gene sequence: CDR1 SGHDT, CDR2 YYEEEE. V lost 0 bases, J lost 4 bases, and 1 base stayed unmatched. The CDR3 covers 15 residues. CDR3: CASSLGSGGTGELFF. The CDR3 DNA follows: TGTGCCAGCAGCTTGGGTAGCGGGGGCACCGGGGAGCTGTTTTTT.

In its sample, this clonotype was seen a few times. The rearrangement links TRBV7-9 to TRBJ2-7; 8 bases fit TRBD1. With V trimmed by 3 bases and J by 2 bases, 3 bases remained unmatched. CDR3 length: 14 amino acids. Germline values: CDR1 SEHNR, CDR2 FQNEAQ (reference sequence). This chain's CDR3 is CASSLDREPYEQYF. The CDR3 nucleotides read TGTGCCAGCAGCTTGGACAGGGAACCCTACGAGCAGTACTTC.

The J gene is TRBJ1-4, the V gene TRBV6-6, with D possibly being TRBD1 (5 bases). The CDR3 is 15 residues long. V gave up 5 bases and J gave up 4 bases, with 14 bases separating them. Germline V gene lookup returns CDR1 MNHNY and CDR2 SVGAGI (reference sequence). CDR3 sequence: CASSDDSGFNEKLFF. The CDR3 DNA is TGTGCCAGCAGTGATGATTCAGGGTTTAATGAAAAACTGTTTTTT.

The table lists this clonotype with a count of one. The chain couples TRBV2 to TRBJ2-5; unclear D gene. This CDR3 has 14 residues. Germline loops: CDR1 SNHLY, CDR2 FYNNEI. Trimming pared 2 bases from V and 2 bases from J, leaving 9 bases between. DNA of the CDR3: TGTGCCAGCAGTGAATGGCAGAGGCAAGAGACCCAGTACTTC. It specifies CASSEWQRQETQYF.

This clonotype appeared a few times. This chain connects TRBV6-2 or TRBV6-3 to TRBJ2-1; 7 positions agree with TRBD2. The J segment lost 6 bases and the V segment lost 4 bases, leaving 12 bases of the junction unmatched. CDR1 and CDR2 (germline): MNHEY, SVGEGT. The length of the CDR3 is 16 residues. CDR3 DNA: TGTGCCAGCAGTTTAGCCCGGACTAGACGCCTCAATGAGCAGTTCTTC. Protein product: CASSLARTRRLNEQFF.

The V call is TRBV12-3 or TRBV12-4, the J call TRBJ2-4, with 9 positions matching TRBD2. With 2 bases clipped from V and 9 bases from J, the junction kept 5 bases outside the gene matches. The length of the CDR3 is 14 residues. CDR3 protein: CASSLMAGGRIQYF. CDR3 nucleotides: TGTGCCAGCAGTTTAATGGCGGGGGGGCGCATTCAGTACTTC.

This clonotype has a count of ten or more. A junction end diverges from the germline sequence, so it may reflect a read error. This chain uses TRBV5-1 with TRBJ2-5; possible D gene TRBD2, 6 bases. TRBJ2-7 matches the DNA end more closely, so the J call is doubtful. The CDR3 is 14 amino acids. Germline V CDR1 and CDR2: SGHRS, YFSETQ. This CDR3 reads CASSLGTGVYEQYF. Written as DNA, the CDR3 is TGTGCCAGCAGCTTGGGGACGGGGGTCTACGAGCAGTACTTC.

V gene TRBV5-1 combines with J gene TRBJ1-5; D call uncertain. Trimming pared 4 bases from V and 1 base from J, leaving 9 bases between. CDR3 length: 14 residues. Per the germline V gene, CDR1 is SGHRS and CDR2 is YFSETQ. The CDR3 region is CASSPNISNQPQHF. DNA for the CDR3: TGCGCCAGCAGCCCGAACATCAGCAATCAGCCCCAGCATTTT.

CDR3 region: CASSLAGGPRHSPLHF. The CDR3 DNA sequence: TGCGCCAGCAGCTTGGCCGGGGGCCCGAGACATTCACCCCTCCACTTT. The V call is TRBV5-1, the J call TRBJ1-6, with a weak D call TRBD1 (6 bases). Trimming stripped 0 bases from V and 8 bases from J, with 15 bases between. The V gene's germline CDR1 is SGHRS and CDR2 YFSETQ. This CDR3 comprises 16 residues. The full variable domain, completed using reference TRBV5-1 and TRBJ1-6, is KAGVTQTPRYLIKTRGQQVTLSCSPISGHRSVSWYQQTPGQGLQFLFEYFSETQRNKGNFPGRFSGRQFSNSRSEMNVSTLELGDSALYLCASSLAGGPRHSPLHFGNGTRLTVT.